Presented here are 26 T cell receptor beta chains from one specimen sequenced in a study of cytomegalovirus exposure and HLA in healthy donors. Some clones are missing from TCRdb's copy, which holds only in-frame ones; the method was immunoSEQ multiplex PCR. This sample has around 180,000 clones, with 84% found just once. The sample taken for sequencing was PBMCs. Receptor source: a man between 18 and 35 years old in good health and CMV-seropositive.

This chain uses TRBV7-2 with TRBJ1-2; 7 bases agree with TRBD1. Germline loops: CDR1 SGHTA, CDR2 FQGNSA. The length of the CDR3 is 12 residues. V was clipped by 5 bases and J by 7 bases; unmatched bases: 4. In nucleotides, the CDR3 is TGTGCCAGCAGCCCCAGACAGGGTGGCTACACCTTC. This sequence encodes CASSPRQGGYTF.

The V and J genes are TRBV18 and TRBJ1-1; D unresolved. The ends were cut back, 6 bases at V and 2 bases at J, with 13 bases in the middle. The germline CDR1 and CDR2 sequences are KGHSH and LQKENI. The CDR3 runs to 14 residues. CDR3 region: CASSPSGRNTEAFF. For the CDR3, the DNA is TGTGCCAGCTCCCCCAGCGGACGAAACACTGAAGCTTTCTTT.

The rearrangement links TRBV13 to TRBJ2-7; possible D gene TRBD2, 5 bases. This CDR3 is 13 amino acids long. Trimming removed 7 bases at V and 5 bases at J, with 15 bases between. CDR1 PRHDT and CDR2 FYEKMQ come from the germline V gene (reference sequence). The DNA for the CDR3 is TGTGCCAGCACCCCGGGAAGAGGTAACGAGCAGTACTTC. This codes for CASTPGRGNEQYF.

The chain recombines TRBV28 with TRBJ1-1; D is unclear. The V end lost 7 bases, the J end lost 6 bases, and 18 bases lay between the germline ends. CDR3 length equals 14 residues. CDR1 and CDR2 (germline): MDHEN, SYDVKM. The CDR3 nucleotides read TGTGCCAGCAAGGCCAACGGGAGGATCGCTGAAGCTTTCTTT. Its translation is CASKANGRIAEAFF.

CDR3 loop: CASKPTGASQETQYF. In DNA form, the CDR3 reads TGTGCCAGCAAACCCACGGGAGCGAGCCAAGAGACCCAGTACTTC. The chain employs TRBV5-4 and TRBJ2-5; perhaps TRBD2 as D (6 bases). Germline CDR1 SGHNT, CDR2 YYREEE (reference sequence). This CDR3 is built from 15 residues. Between the trimmed V and J ends, which lost 6 bases and 1 base, there was a span of 16 bases. Full variable domain (rest looked up from reference TRBV5-4 and TRBJ2-5): ETGVTQSPTHLIKTRGQQVTLRCSSQSGHNTVSWYQQALGQGPQFIFQYYREEENGRGNFPPRFSGLQFPNYSSELNVNALELDDSALYLCASKPTGASQETQYFGPGTRLLVL.

The V call is TRBV7-6, the J call TRBJ2-5, with 7 bases lining up with TRBD1. CDR3 size: 15 residues. Losses at the gene ends were 4 bases for V and 0 bases for J; bases not matched to a gene: 5. In germline, CDR1 is SGHVS, CDR2 FNYEAQ. The CDR3 DNA reads TGTGCCAGCAGCTCCGGACAGGTGTACCAAGAGACCCAGTACTTC. Its translation: CASSSGQVYQETQYF.

The chain links TRBV7-8 to TRBJ2-1, with 8 bases matching TRBD2. V was pared by 4 bases and J by 0 bases, with 5 bases of the junction left unmatched. Germline values: CDR1 SGHVS, CDR2 FQNEAQ. The CDR3 is 16 amino acids. CDR3 amino acids: CASSSLAGDSYNEQFF. CDR3 in DNA: TGTGCCAGCAGCTCCCTAGCGGGCGACTCCTACAATGAGCAGTTCTTC.

The rearrangement links TRBV7-3 to TRBJ2-2, with D uncertain. Germline CDR1 is SGHTA and CDR2 is FQGTGA. Trimming took off 6 bases at V and 4 bases at J, with 6 bases between the two ends. The CDR3 spans 12 residues. The CDR3 region is CASSYGTGELFF. CDR3 coding DNA: TGTGCCAGCAGTTACGGCACCGGGGAGCTGTTTTTT.

V usage is TRBV14 and J usage is TRBJ2-7, with 8 positions matching TRBD1. CDR1 and CDR2 from the germline V gene are SGHDN and FVKESK. Germline trimming cut 1 base from V and 7 bases from J; bases unmatched to any gene: 6. This CDR3 is built from 14 residues. The chain's CDR3 is CASSQVAGGAEQYF. In DNA form, the CDR3 reads TGTGCCAGCAGCCAAGTCGCAGGGGGCGCAGAGCAGTACTTC. The variable domain in full, with the rest retrieved from reference TRBV14 and TRBJ2-7, is EAGVTQFPSHSVIEKGQTVTLRCDPISGHDNLYWYRRVMGKEIKFLLHFVKESKQDESGMPNNRFLAERTGGTYSTLKVQPAELEDSGVYFCASSQVAGGAEQYFGPGTRLTVT.

This chain joins TRBV9 and TRBJ1-1, with D unclear. This CDR3 is 13 amino acids long. Germline-derived CDR1 and CDR2 are SGDLS and YYNGEE. The V and J ends lost 0 bases and 3 bases respectively, with 6 bases between them. CDR3 sequence: CASSVAADTEAFF. The CDR3 DNA reads TGTGCCAGCAGCGTAGCAGCGGACACTGAAGCTTTCTTT.

The DNA for the CDR3 is TGTGCCTGGAGTGCCCTAGCGGGCCCATACAATGAGCAGTTCTTC. Translating gives CAWSALAGPYNEQFF. This sequence joins TRBV30 and TRBJ2-1, with 8 bases matching TRBD2. V gave up 1 base and J gave up 4 bases; unmatched junction bases: 6. The CDR3 runs to 15 residues. The germline V gene has CDR1 GTSNPN and CDR2 SVGIG (reference sequence).

This chain connects TRBV11-2 to TRBJ2-1, with 10 bases lining up with TRBD1. CDR1 SGHAT and CDR2 FQNNGV come from the germline V gene. Trimming took 5 bases from V and 2 from J; bases not matched to a gene: 6. The CDR3 consists of 16 residues. The chain's CDR3 is CASSRWDRGTYNEQFF. Here the CDR3 DNA reads TGTGCCAGCAGCAGATGGGACAGGGGCACCTACAATGAGCAGTTCTTC. Together with reference TRBV11-2 and TRBJ2-1, the CDR3 gives the full variable domain: EAGVAQSPRYKIIEKRQSVAFWCNPISGHATLYWYQQILGQGPKLLIQFQNNGVVDDSQLPKDRFSAERLKGVDSTLKIQPAKLEDSAVYLCASSRWDRGTYNEQFFGPGTRLTVL.

The chain employs TRBV23-1 and TRBJ1-1; D is possibly TRBD1 (5 bases). TRBV23-1 is an ORF, with its function uncertain. Trimming removed 8 bases from V and 3 bases from J, with 16 bases in between. The CDR3 extends over 14 amino acids. The CDR3 loop is CASPQDKHDTEAFF. The CDR3 bases are TGCGCCAGCCCCCAGGACAAACACGACACTGAAGCTTTCTTT.

The genes are TRBV29-1 and TRBJ2-3; the D is unclear. Trimming pared 3 bases from V and 5 bases from J, leaving 15 bases between. The CDR3 totals 14 residues. Germline loops: CDR1 SQVTM, CDR2 ANQGSEA. CDR3 DNA sequence: TGCAGCGTTGATGCAGATTACACCAGAGATACGCAGTATTTT. Residues: CSVDADYTRDTQYF.

CDR3 protein: CASSPSPGQMNTEAFF. In nucleotides, the CDR3 is TGTGCCAGCAGTCCATCCCCGGGACAGATGAACACTGAAGCTTTCTTT. The chain has TRBV27 and TRBJ1-1, with 7 bases identical to TRBD1. The length of the CDR3 is 16 residues. Germline V gene sequence: CDR1 MNHEY, CDR2 SMNVEV (reference sequence). V was pared by 5 bases and J by 0 bases, with 9 bases of the junction left unmatched.

This rearrangement joins TRBV2 to TRBJ2-2, with a weak D call TRBD2 (5 bases). CDR1 and CDR2 from the germline V gene are SNHLY and FYNNEI. Trimming removed 0 bases at V and 8 bases at J, with 13 bases between. The CDR3 covers 15 residues. In nucleotides, the CDR3 is TGTGCCAGCAGTGAAGCGCAGGCGGGTAGTGGGGAGCTGTTTTTT. Translating it yields CASSEAQAGSGELFF.

This chain connects TRBV28 to TRBJ2-2, with 13 bases fitting TRBD2. V lost 4 bases to trimming and J lost 3 bases; unmatched junction nucleotides: 8. From germline, CDR1 is MDHEN and CDR2 SYDVKM. The CDR3 runs to 18 residues. In DNA form, the CDR3 reads TGTGCCAGCAGTTCGGGGACTAGCGGGATAGGAGACACCGGGGAGCTGTTTTTT. Translated: CASSSGTSGIGDTGELFF. Full variable domain (rest looked up from reference TRBV28 and TRBJ2-2): DVKVTQSSRYLVKRTGEKVFLECVQDMDHENMFWYRQDPGLGLRLIYFSYDVKMKEKGDIPEGYSVSREKKERFSLILESASTNQTSMYLCASSSGTSGIGDTGELFFGEGSRLTVL.

The chain joins TRBV4-1 to TRBJ2-1; 10 bases fit TRBD2. CDR3 length: 16 residues. Germline CDR1 and CDR2: MGHRA and YSYEKL. J lost 3 bases, V lost 0 bases, and 2 bases had no gene match. In DNA form, the CDR3 reads TGCGCCAGCAGCCAAGAGGCTAGCGGGGGCTACAATGAGCAGTTCTTC. Translation: CASSQEASGGYNEQFF.

The chain has TRBV30 and TRBJ1-1; a weak D match, TRBD1 (5 bases). This CDR3 is built from 15 residues. CDR1 and CDR2 from the germline V gene are GTSNPN and SVGIG (reference sequence). The V and J ends lost 1 base and 0 bases respectively, with 12 bases between them. This CDR3 reads CAWSAWGELNTEAFF. CDR3 coding DNA: TGTGCCTGGAGTGCCTGGGGGGAATTGAACACTGAAGCTTTCTTT.

This chain uses TRBV7-9 with TRBJ2-3, with 8 bases fitting TRBD1. The germline CDR1 and CDR2 sequences are SEHNR and FQNEAQ (reference sequence). Trimming cost V 5 bases and J 2 bases; bases outside gene matches: 9. The CDR3 runs 16 residues. The CDR3 protein is CASSDPGGPNTDTQYF. The DNA of the CDR3 is TGTGCCAGCAGCGACCCAGGGGGCCCCAACACAGATACGCAGTATTTT.

This clone was observed a few times. The chain combines TRBV7-3 with TRBJ1-5; 7 bases line up with TRBD1. Germline assignment: CDR1 SGHTA and CDR2 FQGTGA. This CDR3 region has 16 residues. V lost 5 bases and J lost 0; bases outside the gene matches: 7. The CDR3 reads CASSRQGGYSNQPQHF. The CDR3 DNA reads as TGTGCCAGCAGCCGACAGGGAGGCTATAGCAATCAGCCCCAGCATTTT.

In this sample, this clone turned up once. V is TRBV5-6 and J is TRBJ2-5; 7 positions agree with TRBD2. Germline V lookup: CDR1 SGHDT, CDR2 YYEEEE. There are 13 residues in the CDR3. With V trimmed by 4 bases and J by 2 bases, 2 bases remained unmatched. As DNA, the CDR3 is TGTGCCAGCAGCGGGAGGGTTCAAGAGACCCAGTACTTC. Encoded protein: CASSGRVQETQYF.

J is TRBJ1-5 and V is TRBV19, with 9 positions matching TRBD1. The CDR3 totals 15 residues. V shed 4 bases, J shed 5 bases, and the junction held 6 bases outside the gene matches. Germline values: CDR1 LNHDA, CDR2 SQIVND (reference sequence). The CDR3 protein is CASSSGTGLDQPQHF. The CDR3 nucleotides are TGTGCCAGTAGTAGCGGGACAGGGTTGGATCAGCCCCAGCATTTT.

This clone was picked up a small number of times. This chain uses TRBV4-1 with TRBJ1-2; 7 bases map to TRBD1. With 1 base clipped from V and 8 bases from J, the junction kept 7 bases outside the gene matches. Germline V gene data show CDR1 as MGHRA and CDR2 as YSYEKL. The CDR3 is 14 residues long. CDR3 loop: CASSQAGGGSGYTF. The CDR3, as DNA: TGCGCCAGCAGCCAAGCCGGAGGGGGCTCCGGCTACACCTTC.

The chain employs TRBV4-2 and TRBJ2-1, with 7 bases identical to TRBD2. This CDR3 region has 15 residues. The J segment lost 6 bases and the V segment lost 1 base, leaving 6 bases of the junction unmatched. Germline V gives CDR1 LGHNA, CDR2 YNFKEQ. The CDR3 DNA sequence: TGTGCCAGCAGCCAAGGGGAGGGCGGTGGCAATGAGCAGTTCTTC. This encodes CASSQGEGGGNEQFF.

The chain employs TRBV11-1 and TRBJ1-1; perhaps TRBD1 as D (6 bases). Trimming removed 1 base at V and 4 bases at J, with 13 bases between. The CDR3 is 15 residues long. The V gene's germline CDR1 is SGHAT and CDR2 FQDESV (reference sequence). The CDR3: CASSLGRQGSTEAFF. The CDR3 nucleotides are TGTGCCAGCAGCTTAGGTCGGCAGGGGAGCACTGAAGCTTTCTTT.